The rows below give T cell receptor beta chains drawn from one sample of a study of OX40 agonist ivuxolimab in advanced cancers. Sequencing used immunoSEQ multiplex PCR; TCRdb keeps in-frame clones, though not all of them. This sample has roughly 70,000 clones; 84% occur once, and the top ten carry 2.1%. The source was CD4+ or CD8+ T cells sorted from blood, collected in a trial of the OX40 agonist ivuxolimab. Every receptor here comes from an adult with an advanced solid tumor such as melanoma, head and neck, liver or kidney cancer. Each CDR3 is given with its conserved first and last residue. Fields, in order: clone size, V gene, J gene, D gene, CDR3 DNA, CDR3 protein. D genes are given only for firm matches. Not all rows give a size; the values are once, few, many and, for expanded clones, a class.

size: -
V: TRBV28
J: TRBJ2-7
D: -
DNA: TGTGCCAGCAGCCGTGGGGTCTCCTACGAGCAGTACTTC
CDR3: CASSRGVSYEQYF

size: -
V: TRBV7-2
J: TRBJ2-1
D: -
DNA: TGTGCCAGCAGCTCCCGAGGGGCGGGGAGTGAGCAGTTCTTC
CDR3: CASSSRGAGSEQFF

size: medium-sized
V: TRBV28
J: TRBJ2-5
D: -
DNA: TGTGCCAGCAGAGGGACGGTAAAGACCCAGTACTTC
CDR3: CASRGTVKTQYF

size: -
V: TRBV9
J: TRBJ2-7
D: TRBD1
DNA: TGTGCCAGCAGCGTAGCAGGACAGGAGAGCTCCTACGAGCAGTACTTC
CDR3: CASSVAGQESSYEQYF

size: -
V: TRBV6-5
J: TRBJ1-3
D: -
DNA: TGTGCCAGCAGGCGAGATTCTGGAAACACCATATATTTT
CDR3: CASRRDSGNTIYF

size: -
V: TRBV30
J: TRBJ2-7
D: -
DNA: TGTGCCTGGAGGGTGGCCTACGAGCAGTACTTC
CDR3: CAWRVAYEQYF

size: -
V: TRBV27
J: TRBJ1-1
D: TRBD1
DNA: TGTGCCAGCAAATACAGGGGGATGAACACTGAAGCTTTCTTT
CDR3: CASKYRGMNTEAFF

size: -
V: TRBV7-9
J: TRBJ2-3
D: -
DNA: TGTGCCAGCAGCTTTGGAGTGGGAGCGGGAGATACGCAGTATTTT
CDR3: CASSFGVGAGDTQYF

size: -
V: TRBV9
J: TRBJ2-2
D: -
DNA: TGTGCCAGCAGCCCGGACATCCTTAGAAACACCGGGGAGCTGTTTTTT
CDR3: CASSPDILRNTGELFF

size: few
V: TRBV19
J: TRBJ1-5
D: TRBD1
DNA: TGTGCCACCCAGGAGGAGGGAACAGGGGGCAATCAGCCCCAGCATTTT
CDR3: CATQEEGTGGNQPQHF

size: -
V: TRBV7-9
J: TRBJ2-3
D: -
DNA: TGTGCCAGCAGCTTAGCAGCGGCTAGCACAGATACGCAGTATTTT
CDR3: CASSLAAASTDTQYF

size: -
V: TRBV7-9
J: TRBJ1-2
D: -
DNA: TGTGCCAGCAGCTTGACAGCGGTAGGTGGCTACACCTTC
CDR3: CASSLTAVGGYTF

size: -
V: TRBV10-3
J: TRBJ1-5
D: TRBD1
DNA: TGTGCCTCGAGCGGCGGGACAGGGGGTCAGCCCCAGCATTTT
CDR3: CASSGGTGGQPQHF

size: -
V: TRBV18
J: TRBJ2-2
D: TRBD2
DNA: TGTGCCAGCTCACCAGCTAGCGGGAGGACCGGGGAGCTGTTTTTT
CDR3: CASSPASGRTGELFF

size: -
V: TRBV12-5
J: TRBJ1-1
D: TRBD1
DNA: TGTGCTAGTGGTTTGGGGACAGGGAACACTGAAGCTTTCTTT
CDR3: CASGLGTGNTEAFF

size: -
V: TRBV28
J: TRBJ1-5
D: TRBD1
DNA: TGTGCCAGCATCTTTGGGGACAGGAATCAGCCCCAGCATTTT
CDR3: CASIFGDRNQPQHF

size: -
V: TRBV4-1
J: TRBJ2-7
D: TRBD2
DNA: TGCGCCAGCAGCCAATGGGAGGGGAGGTCCTACGAGCAGTACTTC
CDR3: CASSQWEGRSYEQYF

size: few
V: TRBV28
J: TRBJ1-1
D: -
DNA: TGTGCCATCCGAGACGGGCTAAGTAGCACTGAAGCTTTCTTT
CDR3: CAIRDGLSSTEAFF

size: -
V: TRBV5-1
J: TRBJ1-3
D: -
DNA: TGCGCCAGCAGCTTCGGACCAAGCCGCTCTGGAAACACCATATATTTT
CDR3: CASSFGPSRSGNTIYF

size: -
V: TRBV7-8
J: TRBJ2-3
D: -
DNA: TGTGCCAGCAGGGTTGGCGTAAGCACAGATACGCAGTATTTT
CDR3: CASRVGVSTDTQYF

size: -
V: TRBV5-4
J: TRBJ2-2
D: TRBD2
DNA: TGTGCCAGCAGCTTGGACGGGAGGAGAAGCACCGGGGAGCTGTTTTTT
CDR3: CASSLDGRRSTGELFF

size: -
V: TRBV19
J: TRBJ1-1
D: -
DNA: TGTGCCAGTAGTGCGGGGGGCCCTTACGCCACTTTCTTT
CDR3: CASSAGGPYATFF

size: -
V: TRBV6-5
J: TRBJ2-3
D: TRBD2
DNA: TGTGCCAGCAGCAGGGACTACGATACGCAGTATTTT
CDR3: CASSRDYDTQYF

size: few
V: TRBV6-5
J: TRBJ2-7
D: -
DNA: TGTGCCAGCAGTGAACCGGGATACCTCAACGAGCAGTACTTC
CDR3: CASSEPGYLNEQYF

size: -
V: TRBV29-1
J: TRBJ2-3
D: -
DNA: TGCAGCTGGGGGGTTGCCACAGATACGCAGTATTTT
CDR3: CSWGVATDTQYF

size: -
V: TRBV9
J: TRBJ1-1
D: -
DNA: TGTGCCAGCAGCGTAGCTTTAGGGGGGAACACTGAAGCTTTCTTT
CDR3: CASSVALGGNTEAFF

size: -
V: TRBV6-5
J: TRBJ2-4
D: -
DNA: TGTGCCAGCAGTTACCTCCCAAAAGGGGACATTCAGTACTTC
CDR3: CASSYLPKGDIQYF

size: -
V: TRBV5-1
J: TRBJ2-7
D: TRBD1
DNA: TGCGCCAGCAGCGGTGGCGTGGGGACAGGGCTCTACGAGCAGTACTTC
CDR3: CASSGGVGTGLYEQYF

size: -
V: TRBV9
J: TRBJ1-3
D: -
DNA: TGTGCCAGCAGCCCAGGGACGGTTCCTGGAAACACCATATATTTT
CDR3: CASSPGTVPGNTIYF

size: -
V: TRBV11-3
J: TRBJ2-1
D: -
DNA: TGTGCCAGCAGCTTAGGTCGTCTGGGATACAATGAGCAGTTCTTC
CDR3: CASSLGRLGYNEQFF

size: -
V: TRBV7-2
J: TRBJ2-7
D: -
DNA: TGTGCCAGCAGCTTAGCGAGGCTAGGTGGCGAGCAGTACTTC
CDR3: CASSLARLGGEQYF

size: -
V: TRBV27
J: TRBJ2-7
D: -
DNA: TGTGCCAGCAGTTTACGGATAGGGGTAGGCTCCTACGAGCAGTACTTC
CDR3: CASSLRIGVGSYEQYF

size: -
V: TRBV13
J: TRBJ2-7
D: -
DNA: TGTGCCAGCAGCCACCCCCCTTATCACGACGAGCAGTACTTC
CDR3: CASSHPPYHDEQYF

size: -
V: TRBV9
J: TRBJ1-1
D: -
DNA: TGTGCCAGCAGCGCAGGGGTTTTCGCTGAAGCTTTCTTT
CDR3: CASSAGVFAEAFF

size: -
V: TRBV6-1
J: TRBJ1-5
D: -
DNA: TGTGCCAGCAGTGAAGGGAGGGTGTGGGGCAATCAGCCCCAGCATTTT
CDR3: CASSEGRVWGNQPQHF

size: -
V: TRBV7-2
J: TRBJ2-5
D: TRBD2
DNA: TGTGCCAGCAGCTTACTCCTAGCGGGACCAACAATGCAAGAGACCCAGTACTTC
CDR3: CASSLLLAGPTMQETQYF

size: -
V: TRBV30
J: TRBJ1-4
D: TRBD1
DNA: TGTGCCTGGAGTGTACAGGGGTCCGGGAAACTGTTTTTT
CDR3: CAWSVQGSGKLFF

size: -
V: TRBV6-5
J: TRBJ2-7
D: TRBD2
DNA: TGTGCCAGCAGTACTAGCGGGAGGGTCGACGAGCAGTACTTC
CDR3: CASSTSGRVDEQYF

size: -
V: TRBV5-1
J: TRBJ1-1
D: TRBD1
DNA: TGCGCCAGCAGCTTGTTCGGACAGGCCATACTTGGGGAGAACACTGAAGCTTTCTTT
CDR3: CASSLFGQAILGENTEAFF

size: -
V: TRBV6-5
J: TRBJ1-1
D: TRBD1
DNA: TGTGCCAGCAGATCCCCTACAGGGGGCTACACTGAAGCTTTCTTT
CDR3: CASRSPTGGYTEAFF

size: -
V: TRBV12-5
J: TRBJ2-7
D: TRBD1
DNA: TGTGCTAGTGGTGGGCACCTAGACAGGGGCCACGAGCAGTACTTC
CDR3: CASGGHLDRGHEQYF

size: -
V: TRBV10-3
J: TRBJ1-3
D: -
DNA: TGTGCCATCAGTGACCGCGATTCTGGAAACACCATATATTTT
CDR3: CAISDRDSGNTIYF

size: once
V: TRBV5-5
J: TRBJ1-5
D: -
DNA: TGTGCCAGCAGCTTGGCCAGGGGAGGCAATCAGCCCCAGCATTTT
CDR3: CASSLARGGNQPQHF

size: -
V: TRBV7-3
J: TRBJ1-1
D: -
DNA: TGTGCCAGCAGCTTAAGGCCCTTCGGGAAACCTGAAGCTTTCTTT
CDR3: CASSLRPFGKPEAFF

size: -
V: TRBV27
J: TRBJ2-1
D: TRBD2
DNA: TGTGCCAGCAGTTTGGCGGGGGGAAGGACACACAATGAGCAGTTCTTC
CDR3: CASSLAGGRTHNEQFF

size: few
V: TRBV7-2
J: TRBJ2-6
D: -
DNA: TGTGCCAGCAGCTTAGATTTCTCTGGGGCCAACGTCCTGACTTTC
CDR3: CASSLDFSGANVLTF

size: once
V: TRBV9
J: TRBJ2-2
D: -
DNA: TGTGCCAGCAGGGGAGGGGGCGTCACCGGGGAGCTGTTTTTT
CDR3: CASRGGGVTGELFF

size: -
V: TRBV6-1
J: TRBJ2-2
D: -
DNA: TGTGCCAGCAGTGAAAGGGCTGGCAGGCGGATCCCTGAGCTGTTTTTT
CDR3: CASSERAGRRIPELFF

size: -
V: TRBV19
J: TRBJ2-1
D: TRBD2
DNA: TGTGCCAGTAGTATAGGTAGCGGGGGCTCCTACAATGAGCAGTTCTTC
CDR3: CASSIGSGGSYNEQFF

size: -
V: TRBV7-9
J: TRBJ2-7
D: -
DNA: TGTGCCAGCAGCTCAAACGGCTACGAGCAGTACTTC
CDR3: CASSSNGYEQYF

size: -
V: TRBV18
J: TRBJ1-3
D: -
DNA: TGTGCCAGCTCAACGCAAGGAGGAGGTCTCTCTGGAAACACCATATATTTT
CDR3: CASSTQGGGLSGNTIYF

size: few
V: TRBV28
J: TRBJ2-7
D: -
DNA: TGTGCCAGCAGTTCCCTTAGGGGGAGGGAAAAGACGGGGGAGCAGTACTTC
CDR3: CASSSLRGREKTGEQYF

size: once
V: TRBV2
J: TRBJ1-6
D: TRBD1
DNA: TGTGCCAGCAGACGGACAGGAGGTTTAGGTTCACCCCTCCACTTT
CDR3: CASRRTGGLGSPLHF

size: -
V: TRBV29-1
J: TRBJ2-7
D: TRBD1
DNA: TGCAGCGTTGAGGACAGGGGATGGAACCTTTACGAGCAGTACTTC
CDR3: CSVEDRGWNLYEQYF

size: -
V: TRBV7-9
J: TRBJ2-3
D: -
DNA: TGTGCCAGCAGCTTAGCTTCCTGGAAGACAGATACGCAGTATTTT
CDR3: CASSLASWKTDTQYF

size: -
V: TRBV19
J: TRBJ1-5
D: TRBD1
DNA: TGTGCCAGTAGAAAAGGACAGGGAGGCTTCAATCAGCCCCAGCATTTT
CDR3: CASRKGQGGFNQPQHF